The 24 T cell receptor beta chains in this list originate from one sample, sequenced in a study of neurological immune-mediated disorders. MiXCR, applied by TCRdb to the 5' RACE reads, yields one record per CDR3 protein. This table holds about 74,000 distinct CDR3 sequences, around 5.5% found once. Sequenced: PBMCs. These receptors originate from a man aged 18 to 29 with multiple sclerosis.

This clonotype was picked up many times. This sequence joins TRBV28 and TRBJ2-1, with D possibly TRBD2 on 5 matching bases. V lost 6 bases, J lost 9 bases, and 24 bases lay in between. Germline assignment: CDR1 MDHEN and CDR2 SYDVKM. This CDR3 contains 16 residues. The DNA of the CDR3 is TGTGCCAGCAGGATCCCCGAAGGGAAGGGAGTTGGTGAGCAGTTCTTC. Translating gives CASRIPEGKGVGEQFF.

Many counts were recorded for this clonotype. The chain links TRBV20-1 to TRBJ2-7, with 7 bases lining up with TRBD1. CDR1 is DFQATT and CDR2 is SNEGSKA in the germline V gene (reference sequence). CDR3 length equals 14 residues. The trim removed 6 bases at V and 0 bases at J, leaving 8 bases unmatched. In DNA form, the CDR3 reads TGCAGTGCCAGGGGGACGGGAACCTCCTACGAGCAGTACTTC. This translates into CSARGTGTSYEQYF.

This clonotype was found many times. The V gene is TRBV7-2, the J gene TRBJ2-5; TRBD1 matches at 10 bases. V lost 5 bases and J lost 4; bases outside the gene matches: 7. This CDR3 is 15 amino acids long. Germline V CDR1 and CDR2: SGHTA, FQGNSA. The CDR3 loop is CASSGGQGRGETQYF. CDR3 sequence (DNA): TGTGCCAGCAGCGGGGGACAGGGGAGGGGAGAGACCCAGTACTTC.

This clonotype has more than one count but fewer than ten. The junction departs from germline at one end; a sequencing error may be responsible. DNA for the CDR3: TGTGCCAGCAGCTTATACCCCGGTCGGGGGAGGCATAGCAATCAGCCCCAGAATTTT. Its translation is CASSLYPGRGRHSNQPQNF. The chain couples TRBV7-2 to TRBJ1-5; weak D call: TRBD1 (5 bases). The CDR3 consists of 19 residues. CDR1 is SGHTA, CDR2 FQGNSA, per germline.

This clonotype has at least ten counts. One end of the junction varies from germline; a read error may be responsible. This sequence joins TRBV12-3 or TRBV12-4 and TRBJ1-2; D possibly corresponds to TRBD1 (5 bases). This CDR3 region has 17 residues. Here the CDR3 DNA reads TGTGCCAGCAGTTTGAGGAACTTGGGCGCCGCTGGGACGTTTCGTGGCTTC. As protein: CASSLRNLGAAGTFRGF.

This clonotype appeared many times. V gene TRBV6-1 combines with J gene TRBJ1-1; the D is unclear. Trimming pared 2 bases from V and 11 bases from J, leaving 15 bases between. The CDR3 is made up of 13 amino acids. Looked up from germline, CDR1 is MNHNS and CDR2 is SASEGT. Here the CDR3 DNA reads TGTGCCAGCAGTGAATCAGCCATCCTAGAGGCTTTCTTT. This sequence encodes CASSESAILEAFF.

This clonotype has a handful of counts. A read error may produce the germline difference seen at one junction end. The J gene is TRBJ1-5, the V gene TRBV9, with D perhaps TRBD1 (5 bases). Germline lookup yields CDR1 SGDLS and CDR2 YYNGEE. The CDR3 length is 14 residues. The CDR3 reads CASSLAGTGQPQNF. The CDR3 DNA reads TGTGCCAGTTCCCTGGCGGGGACTGGTCAGCCCCAGAATTTT.

This clonotype came up many times. The chain recombines TRBV24-1 with TRBJ2-4; D possibly matches TRBD1 or TRBD2 (5 bases each). V was trimmed by 9 bases and J by 4 bases, leaving 9 bases between them. The germline gives CDR1 KGHDR, CDR2 SFDVKD. There are 12 residues in the CDR3. CDR3 sequence reads: CATRGRKNIQYF. CDR3 bases: TGTGCCACCCGGGGCAGAAAAAACATTCAGTACTTC.

Many counts were recorded for this clonotype. The chain couples TRBV15 to TRBJ1-5; 7 nucleotides line up with TRBD1. The CDR3 length is 16 residues. Germline loops: CDR1 LNHNV, CDR2 YYDKDF (reference sequence). Trimming at V came to 3 bases and at J to 7 bases, leaving 12 bases not matched to a gene. The chain's CDR3 is CATSSREGGANQPQHF. The DNA for the CDR3 is TGTGCCACCAGCAGTAGGGAAGGGGGCGCCAACCAGCCCCAGCATTTT.

This clonotype has ten or more counts. The chain combines TRBV20-1 with TRBJ1-3, with D perhaps TRBD1 (5 bases). The germline gives CDR1 DFQATT, CDR2 SNEGSKA (reference sequence). This CDR3 has 12 residues. V lost 5 bases and J lost 0, with 5 bases in between. The CDR3 coding sequence is TGCAGTGCTGACAGCTCTGGAAACACCATATATTTT. Protein product: CSADSSGNTIYF.

This clonotype was observed many times. The V gene is TRBV5-6, the J gene TRBJ1-1, with D uncertain. This CDR3 contains 11 residues. The V gene's germline CDR1 is SGHDT and CDR2 YYEEEE. The ends were cut back, 2 bases at V and 6 bases at J, with 5 bases in the middle. DNA for the CDR3: TGTGCCAGCAGCTTCAGGTCTGAAGCTTTCTTT. Translation gives CASSFRSEAFF.

In the case of this clonotype: One end of the junction is discordant with germline, which a read error may explain. The rearrangement uses TRBV10-3 and TRBJ1-5; 8 bases align to TRBD1. The CDR3 spans 15 residues. Looked up from germline, CDR1 is ENHRY and CDR2 is SYGVKD. This CDR3 reads CAISVDQGAGQPQNF. The CDR3 DNA is TGTGCCATCAGTGTGGACCAGGGGGCAGGCCAGCCCCAGAATTTT.

This clonotype came up many times. V gene TRBV10-2 combines with J gene TRBJ1-6; D unclear. V was shortened by 7 bases and J by 7 bases, with 11 bases between the two germline ends. There are 13 residues in the CDR3. Per germline, CDR1 WSHSY and CDR2 SAAADI. CDR3 nucleotide sequence: TGCGCCAGCACCAGGACCGAGAATTCACCCCTCCACTTT. It is translated as CASTRTENSPLHF.

This clonotype was found many times. This rearrangement joins TRBV3-1 to TRBJ2-1; D gene uncertain. Trimming took off 3 bases at V and 2 bases at J, with 5 bases between the two ends. CDR1 is LGHDT, CDR2 YNNKEL, per germline (reference sequence). The CDR3 runs 13 residues. CDR3: CASSQAPYNEQFF. In DNA form, the CDR3 reads TGTGCCAGCAGCCAGGCCCCCTACAATGAGCAGTTCTTC.

This clonotype has a count of ten or more. This chain joins TRBV20-1 and TRBJ2-2, with D uncertain. V was shortened by 1 base and J by 4 bases, with 10 bases between the two germline ends. The CDR3 contains 14 residues. CDR1 DFQATT and CDR2 SNEGSKA come from the germline V gene (reference sequence). The CDR3 sequence: CSARGPTVTGELFF. CDR3 nucleotide sequence: TGCAGTGCTAGAGGGCCCACGGTCACCGGGGAGCTGTTTTTT.

In its sample, this clonotype was seen many times. This rearrangement joins TRBV5-1 to TRBJ1-3; D ambiguous. The CDR3 consists of 13 residues. CDR1 is SGHRS, CDR2 YFSETQ, per germline. Trimming removed 0 bases at V and 4 bases at J, with 5 bases between. The CDR3 is CASSLGDGNTIYF. In nucleotides, the CDR3 is TGCGCCAGCAGCTTGGGAGACGGAAACACCATATATTTT.

In this sample, this clonotype turned up a few times. The conserved final phenylalanine or tryptophan is absent from the CDR3, which likely points to a read error. The CDR3 protein is CASSTGTSGRAFAFIDEQFN. Here the CDR3 DNA reads TGCGCCAGCAGCACCGGGACTAGCGGGAGGGCCTTTGCTTTCATCGATGAGCAGTTCAAC. The gene calls are TRBV5-1 and TRBJ2-1, with 16 bases fitting TRBD2. J lost 8 bases, V lost 4 bases, and 18 bases had no gene match. CDR3 length: 20 residues. CDR1 and CDR2 from the germline V gene are SGHRS and YFSETQ.

Many counts were recorded for this clonotype. The V gene is TRBV28, the J gene TRBJ1-1; D unresolved. Germline CDR1 reads MDHEN; CDR2 reads SYDVKM. The CDR3 is 14 amino acids. V was trimmed by 6 bases and J by 1 base, leaving 12 bases between them. The CDR3 coding sequence is TGTGCCAGCAGGTCCCCGGCGGGGAACACTGAAGCTTTCTTT. It specifies CASRSPAGNTEAFF.

At least ten counts were recorded for this clonotype. DNA of the CDR3: TGTGCCAGCAGCTTGTACGGCGGAACTAGCACAGATACGCAGTATTTT. This gives the protein CASSLYGGTSTDTQYF. The V call is TRBV5-5, the J call TRBJ2-3; unclear D gene. Germline values: CDR1 SGHKS, CDR2 YYEKEE (reference sequence). The CDR3 is made up of 16 amino acids. Trimming took 1 base from V and 0 from J, leaving 12 bases between them.

This clonotype came up many times. The J gene is TRBJ2-3, the V gene TRBV29-1, with 8 bases matching TRBD2. V was clipped by 3 bases and J by 5 bases; unmatched bases: 1. The CDR3 runs 12 residues. CDR1 is SQVTM and CDR2 is ANQGSEA in the germline V gene. CDR3 sequence reads: CSVESGGDTQYF. In DNA form, the CDR3 reads TGCAGCGTTGAGAGCGGGGGAGATACGCAGTATTTT.

This clonotype was observed at least ten times. This chain uses TRBV4-2 with TRBJ2-7; D may be TRBD1 or TRBD2 (5 bases each). CDR3 size: 14 residues. Trimming cost V 3 bases and J 3 bases, with 12 bases left between them. CDR1 and CDR2 from the germline V gene are LGHNA and YNFKEQ. The DNA of the CDR3 is TGTGCCAGCAGCCACGGGACGGGGAGCTACGAGCAGTACTTC. Protein: CASSHGTGSYEQYF.

Ten or more counts support this clonotype. The gene calls are TRBV7-2 and TRBJ2-7; D remains unclear. Germline CDR1 SGHTA, CDR2 FQGNSA. V was shortened by 5 bases and J by 7 bases, with 15 bases between the two germline ends. CDR3 length: 13 residues. CDR3 nucleotides: TGTGCCAGCAGCCGTGAGACACCGCTGGAGCAGTACTTC. Translation: CASSRETPLEQYF.

The chain has TRBV30 and TRBJ2-2; 7 nucleotides agree with TRBD2. The V and J ends lost 3 bases and 4 bases, in that order; junction bases with no gene match: 8. There are 15 residues in the CDR3. Per the germline V gene, CDR1 is GTSNPN and CDR2 is SVGIG (reference sequence). Here the CDR3 DNA reads TGTGCCTGGAGCTGGGGGGGTTCTGCCACCGGGGAGCTGTTTTTT. Its translation is CAWSWGGSATGELFF. The whole variable domain, remainder taken from reference TRBV30 and TRBJ2-2, is SQTIHQWPATLVQPVGSPLSLECTVEGTSNPNLYWYRQAAGRGLQLLFYSVGIGQISSEVPQNLSASRPQDRQFILSSKKLLLSDSGFYLCAWSWGGSATGELFFGEGSRLTVL.

This clonotype was counted many times. This chain links TRBV4-3 with TRBJ1-3; 9 positions agree with TRBD1. J was trimmed by 4 bases and V by 3 bases; bases with no gene match: 7. The CDR3 has 16 amino acids. The V gene's germline CDR1 is LGHNA and CDR2 YSLEER. CDR3 in DNA: TGCGCCAGCAGCCACCTTACGGGGACAGGGGGAAACACCATATATTTT. This encodes CASSHLTGTGGNTIYF.